This T cell receptor beta chain is from a study of Ad26.COV2.S vaccination and SARS-CoV-2 variants. Study overall: The study gave Ad26.COV2.S intramuscularly, once or twice 56 days apart. General study points: The placebo group had lower spike-specific TCR breadth than the vaccine recipients did.

Concerning this clone: What it recognizes is unknown.

Sequencing used immunoSEQ multiplex PCR; TCRdb keeps in-frame clones, though not all of them. The sample records about 680,000 clones, about 89% being singletons. Treatment defined: around 19 received Ad26.COV2.S at low or high dose, single or two shots; about 5 received placebo; per-sample allocation not given. Specimen acquisition occurred on day 63 following the initial vaccine or placebo injection. Ad26 vector vaccine expressed Wuhan-strain SARS-CoV-2 spike. The clonotype was recovered from a person aged 18-60 years who received the Ad26.COV2.S COVID-19 vaccine or a placebo. The sample here was peripheral blood, taken in a trial of Ad26.COV2.S vaccine versus placebo.

CDR3 coding DNA: TGTGCCAGCAGTTTCGACAAACACTATGGCTACACCTTC. It is translated as CASSFDKHYGYTF. The chain recombines TRBV12-3 or TRBV12-4 with TRBJ1-2, with no clear D. This CDR3 has 13 amino acids. With 3 bases removed from V and 3 bases from J, the gap between germline ends came to 8 bases.